This T cell receptor (beta chain) was profiled in a study of identical twins. Overall study results and limits: Possibly, invariant MAIT and iNKT cells partly confounded zero-insertion analyses. Conclusions relied on cross-sectional statistical analysis, not following the same donors. Excess sharing between twins was weaker in beta out-of-frame sequences.

The V segment lost 6 bases and the J segment 7 bases; nucleotides outside the gene matches: 8. From germline, CDR1 is SGHTA and CDR2 FQGNSA. CDR3 length: 15 residues. TCRdb re-called the 5' RACE reads with MiXCR, one entry per CDR3 protein. The repertoire includes about 470,000 distinct CDR3 sequences, roughly a quarter of them detected once, and 2.9% sits in the top ten. Turning to this clonotype: Antigen unknown.

These data were also filed under a second study, of T cells expressing NK-cell markers. That work contributes: In 5 to 7 donors, dominant NKG2C+ clonotypes were about 1.0-7.0% of CD8+ T cells.

This chain connects TRBV7-2 to TRBJ2-1; 11 bases align to TRBD2. The sequence derives from a woman between 18 and 29 years old in good health. Sequenced sample: CD4+ T cells sorted from blood. The CDR3 DNA sequence: TGTGCCAGCAGGTTGAGGCCTAGCGGGAGGAATGAGCAGTTCTTC. This translates into CASRLRPSGRNEQFF.